The rows below give T cell receptor beta chains drawn from one sample of a study of T cell responses to AZD1222 COVID-19 vaccine. Generated by immunoSEQ multiplex PCR, the TCRdb table keeps only in-frame clones and is missing some. The table shows roughly 200,000 clones, with roughly 94% occurring only once. The sample was peripheral blood, taken 28 days after the second dose of the MenACWY control vaccine. The receptor set was obtained from an adult who received the MenACWY meningococcal vaccine as a control. CDR3s include the opening cysteine and the closing phenylalanine or tryptophan.

v_call cdr3_aa
TRBV28 CASSLWTPNTEAFF
TRBV29-1 CSVENWYGYTF
TRBV27 CASSPGAAGGETQYF
TRBV9 CASSPDGGGGNQPQHF
TRBV7-2 CASSLALGGLVSGELFF
TRBV11-2 CASSLVLPGDTQYF
TRBV18 CASSPQSGYGYTF
TRBV5-4 CASSLVGREEQFF
TRBV5-4 CASSRTAKAPLLGELFF
TRBV7-8 CASSFNTKLGYGYTF
TRBV28 CASSSPWDGRSGNTIYF
TRBV18 CASSPTGQGTYNEQFF
TRBV4-2 CASSQETTTDYGYTF
TRBV19 CASSIRALAENNEQFF
TRBV5-8 CASSLAWEGTEAFF
TRBV5-5 CASSSLAGAPYEQYF
TRBV6-4 CASSARAGEADTQYF
TRBV21-1 CASSKGVGGENTEAFF
TRBV19 CASSPAGSHEQYF
TRBV5-4 CASRGEQGGYEQYF
TRBV28 CASSFSGIPGYTF
TRBV10-2 CASSDWGRDNEQFF
TRBV5-8 CASSFKTEAFF
TRBV7-2 CASSLRTGYEQYF
TRBV10-2 CASKGRNTDTQYF
TRBV30 CAWSVGAGISYEQYF
TRBV28 CASSRRGPLGGYTF
TRBV7-9 CASSFTRGLSYNEQFF
TRBV14 CASSHDMGNSPLHF
TRBV30 CAWSEGSGNTIYF
TRBV10-3 CAISGGLAGGFTYNEQFF
TRBV5-4 CASSLDQGAYEQYF